A single sample is the source of the 15 T cell receptor beta chains below, sequenced in a study of T cells in Graves' hyperthyroidism and ophthalmopathy. The source material, RNA transcripts, was used to amplify TCR beta CDR3 regions. Initially, a first-round RT-PCR of the TCR CDR3 employed the HTBI primer set. Each CDR3 protein gets one entry after TCRdb re-called the multiplex PCR reads with MiXCR. The profile shows approximately 560,000 distinct CDR3 sequences, about half of them singletons. The material sequenced was peripheral blood or thyroid tissue (not recorded which). All receptors derive from a young woman with Graves' hyperthyroidism.

The table lists this clonotype with many counts. The V gene is TRBV2, the J gene TRBJ1-3; D remains ambiguous. This CDR3 spans 16 amino acids. The ends were cut back, 2 bases at V and 0 bases at J, with 11 bases in the middle. Germline loops: CDR1 SNHLY, CDR2 FYNNEI. The DNA for the CDR3 is TGTGCCAGCAGTGAATACTCCGGGAGCTCTGGAAACACCATATATTTT. Translated: CASSEYSGSSGNTIYF.

As regards this clonotype: Just one base apart from a much larger clone, this may be a read error. The conserved phenylalanine or tryptophan normally closing the CDR3 is absent here, so this likely arose from a read error. This chain links TRBV10-2 with TRBJ2-7, with 9 positions matching TRBD2. V gave up 6 bases and J gave up 2 bases; unmatched junction bases: 5. The CDR3 loop spans 14 amino acids. Germline CDR1 and CDR2: WSHSY and SAAADI. CDR3 nucleotides: TGCGCCAGCAGCTTAGCGGGAGACACCTACGAGCAGTACCTC. Encoded protein: CASSLAGDTYEQYL.

This clonotype was seen many times. The chain combines TRBV7-2 with TRBJ2-7, with TRBD2 matching over 10 bases. CDR3 size: 15 residues. V was clipped by 1 base and J by 4 bases; unmatched bases: 4. The germline V gene has CDR1 SGHTA and CDR2 FQGNSA. The CDR3 DNA reads as TGTGCCAGCAGCTTAGACCCAGCGGGAGGGTACGAGCAGTACTTC. It codes for CASSLDPAGGYEQYF.

With respect to this clonotype: This sequence may be a read error, since a much larger clone differs from it by one base. This chain uses TRBV7-2 with TRBJ1-4, with D unclear. Germline V gene data show CDR1 as SGHTA and CDR2 as FQGNSA. The CDR3 sequence is 15 residues long. V shed 3 bases and J shed 7 bases, with 15 bases lying between them. The CDR3 DNA is TGTGCCAGCAGCTTGGCTGGGGAAGGGAGTGAAAAACTGTTTTTT. It yields the protein CASSLAGEGSEKLFF.

The genes are TRBV5-1 and TRBJ2-2; no definite D call. The germline V and J ends were trimmed by 5 bases and 4 bases, with 6 bases remaining between them. The CDR3 is 12 residues long. CDR1 is SGHRS, CDR2 YFSETQ, per germline. The CDR3 DNA reads as TGCGCCAGCAGGCTTACCACCGGGGAGCTGTTTTTT. Translating it yields CASRLTTGELFF.

J is TRBJ1-1 and V is TRBV6-1, with D possibly TRBD1 on 5 matching bases. The CDR3 spans 14 residues. Germline V gene lookup returns CDR1 MNHNS and CDR2 SASEGT. The V gene lost 6 bases and the J gene lost 5 bases, with 16 bases spanning the gap. CDR3 bases: TGTGCCAGCAGCAGTCAGGGAGGGACTACTGAAGCTTTCTTT. It specifies CASSSQGGTTEAFF.

This clonotype was counted between two and nine times. This sequence joins TRBV24-1 and TRBJ2-2, with D tentatively TRBD1 (5 bases). Germline-derived CDR1 and CDR2 are KGHDR and SFDVKD. Trimming left V 4 bases short and J 6 bases short, with 14 bases between. CDR3 length: 15 residues. Written as DNA, the CDR3 is TGTGCCACCAGTGACCATTACCTCAGGGCCGGGGAGCTGTTTTTT. It codes for CATSDHYLRAGELFF.

This clonotype appeared many times. This chain joins TRBV2 and TRBJ1-5; 10 positions match TRBD1. The length of the CDR3 is 13 residues. Losses at the gene ends were 4 bases for V and 11 bases for J; bases not matched to a gene: 5. The germline V gene encodes CDR1 SNHLY and CDR2 FYNNEI. The CDR3 DNA reads as TGTGCCAGCAGTGGGGGACAGGGGTGGTCCCAGCATTTT. It codes for CASSGGQGWSQHF.

Notes on this clonotype: Germline is not matched at one junction end, which may reflect a read error. The chain has TRBV10-3 and TRBJ2-7; 10 bases map to TRBD1. Germline CDR1 reads ENHRY; CDR2 reads SYGVKD. This CDR3 is built from 15 residues. The CDR3 here is CASSYSRTGGYEQYF. CDR3 nucleotide sequence: TGTGCCAGCAGTTACTCGCGGACAGGGGGATACGAGCAGTACTTC.

As regards this clonotype: This CDR3 is missing its conserved last phenylalanine or tryptophan, likely due to a read error. It is unclear where the CDR3 begins or ends on the DNA, so no DNA is shown, and the CDR3 is as TCRdb lists it. The chain recombines TRBV2 with TRBJ1-4; TRBD1, the table's D call, was not compared with the DNA. In germline, CDR1 is SNHLY, CDR2 FYNNEI. From its first to its last residue, the CDR3 has 8 amino acids. The CDR3 here is CASSEGGS.

This clonotype turned up a few times. This chain uses TRBV5-5 with TRBJ1-1; D remains unclear. In germline, CDR1 is SGHKS, CDR2 YYEKEE (reference sequence). The V gene lost 4 bases and the J gene lost 1 base, with 17 bases spanning the gap. The CDR3 sequence is 16 residues long. Written as DNA, the CDR3 is TGTGCCAGCAGCCGGTGGTTGAGGGCGAGGAACACTGAAGCTTTCTTT. This sequence encodes CASSRWLRARNTEAFF.

This clonotype was observed at least ten times. The chain carries TRBV2 and TRBJ1-6; a possible D gene is TRBD1 (6 bases). CDR3 length: 13 amino acids. Germline loops: CDR1 SNHLY, CDR2 FYNNEI. V lost 5 bases and J 9 bases, leaving 11 bases between the germline ends. CDR3 DNA: TGTGCCAGCAGTCAAGGACAGACTTCACCCCTCCACTTT. It specifies CASSQGQTSPLHF.

This clonotype was picked up a small number of times. The chain couples TRBV14 to TRBJ2-5; maybe TRBD2 (5 bases). Germline assignment: CDR1 SGHDN and CDR2 FVKESK. V dropped 2 bases and J dropped 4 bases, with 8 bases sitting between them. The CDR3 sequence is 13 residues long. The CDR3, as DNA: TGTGCCAGCAGCCAATTCGGAGGAGAGACCCAGTACTTC. Its translation: CASSQFGGETQYF. Complete variable domain (other parts from reference TRBV14 and TRBJ2-5): EAGVTQFPSHSVIEKGQTVTLRCDPISGHDNLYWYRRVMGKEIKFLLHFVKESKQDESGMPNNRFLAERTGGTYSTLKVQPAELEDSGVYFCASSQFGGETQYFGPGTRLLVL.

This clonotype was counted many times. The CDR3 bases are TGCAGCGTTGAAATCGGGGGGGAAGGGGGCTACACCTTC. Residues: CSVEIGGEGGYTF. This chain joins TRBV29-1 and TRBJ1-2; TRBD1 might be the D (5 bases). V was clipped by 2 bases and J by 8 bases, with 15 bases between them. The V gene's germline CDR1 is SQVTM and CDR2 ANQGSEA. This CDR3 contains 13 residues.

The V and J genes are TRBV25-1 and TRBJ1-6, with TRBD1 identical over 7 bases. Looked up from germline, CDR1 is MGHDK and CDR2 is SYGVNS. The CDR3 extends over 17 amino acids. Losses at the gene ends were 4 bases for V and 10 bases for J; bases not matched to a gene: 16. The CDR3 reads CASSGLNPGGTTSPLHF. For the CDR3, the DNA is TGTGCCAGCAGTGGGTTAAACCCAGGGGGAACAACCTCACCCCTCCACTTT.